The rows below give T cell receptor beta chains drawn from one sample of a study of blood T cell repertoires in COVID-19. The repertoire was sequenced with immunoSEQ multiplex PCR; TCRdb's copy has only in-frame clones and lacks some. The top ten clones hold about 11% of a sample with about 120,000 clones, 65% to 90% of them seen once. The sequencing sample was made of peripheral blood. These receptors all stem from a man older than 75 with acute or convalescent COVID-19. The CDR3 runs from the conserved cysteine through the conserved F or W. The D gene is left open where the match is weak. Part of the rows lack a size; the others show once, few, many or a class for expanded clones.

clone size: -
J gene: TRBJ1-2
D gene: -
V gene: TRBV20-1
CDR3 DNA: TGCAGTGCTGGAACAGGAGAAGGCTACACCTTC
CDR3 protein: CSAGTGEGYTF

clone size: -
J gene: TRBJ2-6
D gene: -
V gene: TRBV5-1
CDR3 DNA: TGCGCCAGCAGCTTGACGCCTACCGGGGGGGCCAACGTCCTGACTTTC
CDR3 protein: CASSLTPTGGANVLTF

clone size: -
J gene: TRBJ2-5
D gene: TRBD2
V gene: TRBV3-1/TRBV3-2
CDR3 DNA: TGTGCCAGCAGCCAAGAGCGGGAGCTAGGGGACCAGTACTTC
CDR3 protein: CASSQERELGDQYF

clone size: -
J gene: TRBJ1-4
D gene: TRBD1
V gene: TRBV5-6
CDR3 DNA: TGTGCCAGCAGCACTACAGGGGTTTCTAATGAAAAACTGTTTTTT
CDR3 protein: CASSTTGVSNEKLFF

clone size: -
J gene: TRBJ2-2
D gene: -
V gene: TRBV18
CDR3 DNA: TGTGCCAGCTCGCCGGACTGGACCGGGGAGCTGTTTTTT
CDR3 protein: CASSPDWTGELFF

clone size: -
J gene: TRBJ2-7
D gene: TRBD1
V gene: TRBV5-4
CDR3 DNA: TGTGCCAGCAGCTTGGTGACAGGGGCTATCTACGAGCAGTACTTC
CDR3 protein: CASSLVTGAIYEQYF

clone size: -
J gene: TRBJ2-5
D gene: -
V gene: TRBV13
CDR3 DNA: TGTGCCAGCAGCTTTCCAGACAGGCAAGAGACCCAGTACTTC
CDR3 protein: CASSFPDRQETQYF

clone size: once
J gene: TRBJ2-5
D gene: -
V gene: TRBV5-6
CDR3 DNA: TGTGCCAGCAGCTTCCTCGACCAAGAGACCCAGTACTTC
CDR3 protein: CASSFLDQETQYF

clone size: few
J gene: TRBJ2-5
D gene: -
V gene: TRBV10-3
CDR3 DNA: TGTGCCATCAGTGACAATGGGGTTGGCGGGAAAGAGACCCAGTACTTC
CDR3 protein: CAISDNGVGGKETQYF

clone size: -
J gene: TRBJ1-1
D gene: TRBD1
V gene: TRBV2
CDR3 DNA: TGTGCCAGCAGTCTTCTAAGGGGACAGGGGGCAGCTGAAGCTTTCTTT
CDR3 protein: CASSLLRGQGAAEAFF

clone size: -
J gene: TRBJ2-3
D gene: TRBD1
V gene: TRBV24-1
CDR3 DNA: TGTGCCACCAGTGACAGGACAGGGTTACAAGATACGCAGTATTTT
CDR3 protein: CATSDRTGLQDTQYF

clone size: -
J gene: TRBJ1-1
D gene: -
V gene: TRBV5-1
CDR3 DNA: TGCGCCAGCAGCTTGGTTCAGGGGATGAACACTGAAGCTTTCTTT
CDR3 protein: CASSLVQGMNTEAFF

clone size: -
J gene: TRBJ1-2
D gene: -
V gene: TRBV14
CDR3 DNA: TGTGCCAGCAGCCAAGATGGAGCCTACTATGGCTACACCTTC
CDR3 protein: CASSQDGAYYGYTF

clone size: -
J gene: TRBJ1-2
D gene: TRBD1
V gene: TRBV18
CDR3 DNA: TGTGCCAGCTCACCCCTAGGACAGGTACCAAATGATGGCTACACCTTC
CDR3 protein: CASSPLGQVPNDGYTF

clone size: -
J gene: TRBJ2-2
D gene: -
V gene: TRBV7-3
CDR3 DNA: TGTGCCAGCAGCTTAAGGGCTTACACGAACACCGGGGAGCTGTTTTTT
CDR3 protein: CASSLRAYTNTGELFF

clone size: -
J gene: TRBJ1-5
D gene: -
V gene: TRBV6-6
CDR3 DNA: TGTGCCAGCAGGGGCACCCAGGGTCAGCCCCAGCATTTT
CDR3 protein: CASRGTQGQPQHF

clone size: -
J gene: TRBJ2-7
D gene: TRBD2
V gene: TRBV13
CDR3 DNA: TGTGCCAGCAGCCTCGGGCGGGGGGAACACTACGAGCAGTACTTC
CDR3 protein: CASSLGRGEHYEQYF

clone size: -
J gene: TRBJ1-1
D gene: -
V gene: TRBV5-1
CDR3 DNA: TGCGCCAGCAGCTCACAGGGACAGAACACTGAAGCTTTCTTT
CDR3 protein: CASSSQGQNTEAFF

clone size: -
J gene: TRBJ1-3
D gene: -
V gene: TRBV12-3/TRBV12-4
CDR3 DNA: TGTGCCAGCAGTTTTCAGGCTGGAAACACCATATATTTT
CDR3 protein: CASSFQAGNTIYF

clone size: -
J gene: TRBJ1-1
D gene: TRBD1
V gene: TRBV5-1
CDR3 DNA: TGCGCCAGCAGCTTACAGGGGAATGAAGGCACTGAAGCTTTCTTT
CDR3 protein: CASSLQGNEGTEAFF

clone size: -
J gene: TRBJ2-1
D gene: -
V gene: TRBV6-5
CDR3 DNA: TGTGCCAGCAGTTACTCGCCAGGGGTGAACAATGAGCAGTTCTTC
CDR3 protein: CASSYSPGVNNEQFF

clone size: few
J gene: TRBJ1-4
D gene: TRBD1
V gene: TRBV7-9
CDR3 DNA: TGTGCCAGCAGCTCACGGGACAGGGGTAATGAAAAACTGTTTTTT
CDR3 protein: CASSSRDRGNEKLFF

clone size: -
J gene: TRBJ1-6
D gene: -
V gene: TRBV6-5
CDR3 DNA: TGTGCCAGTTTAAGGGTAGGGGGACCACCCCTCCACTTT
CDR3 protein: CASLRVGGPPLHF

clone size: -
J gene: TRBJ1-1
D gene: TRBD1
V gene: TRBV28
CDR3 DNA: TGTGCCAGCAGATCTAAAACAACCGGGACAGGGGGAGCTTTCTTT
CDR3 protein: CASRSKTTGTGGAFF

clone size: -
J gene: TRBJ2-5
D gene: -
V gene: TRBV5-1
CDR3 DNA: TGCGCCAGCAGAGGGGGGGAGAAAGAGACCCAGTACTTC
CDR3 protein: CASRGGEKETQYF

clone size: -
J gene: TRBJ2-5
D gene: -
V gene: TRBV4-3
CDR3 DNA: TGCGCCAGCAGCCAAGATTCAGGCCCGGGGGCCCAGTACTTC
CDR3 protein: CASSQDSGPGAQYF

clone size: -
J gene: TRBJ1-2
D gene: -
V gene: TRBV5-1
CDR3 DNA: TGCGCCAGCAGCTTGCCCCTTATGGGGCAGACGCCCTATGGCTACACCTTC
CDR3 protein: CASSLPLMGQTPYGYTF

clone size: few
J gene: TRBJ1-2
D gene: -
V gene: TRBV28
CDR3 DNA: TGTGCCAGCAGGATTCGGGAGGGGTCGACCCATGGCTACACCTTC
CDR3 protein: CASRIREGSTHGYTF

clone size: -
J gene: TRBJ1-1
D gene: TRBD1
V gene: TRBV7-6
CDR3 DNA: TGTGCCAGCAGCTTATTTAGGGGGCGGGTAGCTTTCTTT
CDR3 protein: CASSLFRGRVAFF

clone size: -
J gene: TRBJ1-4
D gene: TRBD1
V gene: TRBV7-2
CDR3 DNA: TGTGCCAGCAGTTCCGGGACAGGGGGGGAAAAACTGTTTTTT
CDR3 protein: CASSSGTGGEKLFF

clone size: once
J gene: TRBJ1-5
D gene: TRBD1
V gene: TRBV18
CDR3 DNA: TGTGCCAGCTCACCGGGACAGGGGAGTCAGCCCCAGCATTTT
CDR3 protein: CASSPGQGSQPQHF

clone size: -
J gene: TRBJ1-3
D gene: TRBD1
V gene: TRBV5-1
CDR3 DNA: TGCGCCAGCAGCTTCGGCGGGACAGCTTCTGGAAACACCATATATTTT
CDR3 protein: CASSFGGTASGNTIYF

clone size: -
J gene: TRBJ2-7
D gene: TRBD2
V gene: TRBV11-2
CDR3 DNA: TGTGCCAGCAGCTTAGTACTAGCGGGGGCCGAGCAGTACTTC
CDR3 protein: CASSLVLAGAEQYF

clone size: -
J gene: TRBJ1-1
D gene: TRBD1
V gene: TRBV7-6
CDR3 DNA: TGTGCCAGCAGAAGACAGGGGGAGGGGAACACTGAAGCTTTCTTT
CDR3 protein: CASRRQGEGNTEAFF

clone size: -
J gene: TRBJ1-5
D gene: -
V gene: TRBV7-2
CDR3 DNA: TGTGCCAGCAGCTTAACAGGGACCAATCAGCCCCAGCATTTT
CDR3 protein: CASSLTGTNQPQHF

clone size: -
J gene: TRBJ1-5
D gene: -
V gene: TRBV18
CDR3 DNA: TGTGCCAGCTCACCAGGGTCGGGAGGCAATCAGCCCCAGCATTTT
CDR3 protein: CASSPGSGGNQPQHF

clone size: -
J gene: TRBJ1-2
D gene: TRBD1
V gene: TRBV5-1
CDR3 DNA: TGCGCCAGCAGCTTGGATGTCAGGGGGAGTTATGGCTACACCTTC
CDR3 protein: CASSLDVRGSYGYTF

clone size: -
J gene: TRBJ2-7
D gene: TRBD1
V gene: TRBV29-1
CDR3 DNA: TGCAGCGTGATGACAGGGGGAGCCTACGAGCAGTACTTC
CDR3 protein: CSVMTGGAYEQYF

clone size: -
J gene: TRBJ1-2
D gene: -
V gene: TRBV6-5
CDR3 DNA: TGTGCCAGCATGAGGGTAACTGGCTACACCTTC
CDR3 protein: CASMRVTGYTF

clone size: -
J gene: TRBJ2-5
D gene: -
V gene: TRBV28
CDR3 DNA: TGTGCCAGCAGAATCGGGGGGCGGAAAGAGGCCCAGTACTTC
CDR3 protein: CASRIGGRKEAQYF

clone size: -
J gene: TRBJ2-3
D gene: -
V gene: TRBV27
CDR3 DNA: TGTGCCAGCAGTTTAGCGGTAACTAGCACAGATACGCAGTATTTT
CDR3 protein: CASSLAVTSTDTQYF

clone size: -
J gene: TRBJ1-2
D gene: -
V gene: TRBV5-5
CDR3 DNA: TGTGCCAGCAGCTTAACAGGGCCCAACTATGGCTACACCTTC
CDR3 protein: CASSLTGPNYGYTF

clone size: -
J gene: TRBJ1-4
D gene: TRBD1
V gene: TRBV6-5
CDR3 DNA: TGTGCCAGCAGCCCCGGACAGGGACCTAATGAAAAACTGTTTTTT
CDR3 protein: CASSPGQGPNEKLFF

clone size: -
J gene: TRBJ1-6
D gene: -
V gene: TRBV15
CDR3 DNA: TGTGCCACCAGCAGAGCTAGGTCCTATAATTCACCCCTCCACTTT
CDR3 protein: CATSRARSYNSPLHF

clone size: -
J gene: TRBJ2-5
D gene: -
V gene: TRBV12-5
CDR3 DNA: TGTGCTAGTGGAGAACAGGGAATTCAAGAGACCCAGTACTTC
CDR3 protein: CASGEQGIQETQYF

clone size: few
J gene: TRBJ2-2
D gene: -
V gene: TRBV2
CDR3 DNA: TGTGCCAGCAGTGATCAGGGAGGGGAGCTGTTTTTT
CDR3 protein: CASSDQGGELFF

clone size: -
J gene: TRBJ1-1
D gene: TRBD1
V gene: TRBV5-1
CDR3 DNA: TGCGCCAGCAGCCCTGGAGTCCGGACAGGGCTCCCTGAAGCTTTCTTT
CDR3 protein: CASSPGVRTGLPEAFF

clone size: -
J gene: TRBJ2-7
D gene: -
V gene: TRBV11-2
CDR3 DNA: TGTGCCAGCAGCAACGGCGGGACGGCTAAAGCCTACGAGCAGTACTTC
CDR3 protein: CASSNGGTAKAYEQYF

clone size: -
J gene: TRBJ1-2
D gene: -
V gene: TRBV19
CDR3 DNA: TGTGCCAGTAGTCCCGACACCTACTATGGCTACACCTTC
CDR3 protein: CASSPDTYYGYTF

clone size: -
J gene: TRBJ2-7
D gene: TRBD1
V gene: TRBV7-6
CDR3 DNA: TGTGCCAGCAGCTCGGGGACAGGTTCCTACGAGCAGTACTTC
CDR3 protein: CASSSGTGSYEQYF

clone size: -
J gene: TRBJ2-7
D gene: -
V gene: TRBV9
CDR3 DNA: TGTGCCAGCAGCGTCCACGACACCGGCTCCTACGAGCAGTACTTC
CDR3 protein: CASSVHDTGSYEQYF